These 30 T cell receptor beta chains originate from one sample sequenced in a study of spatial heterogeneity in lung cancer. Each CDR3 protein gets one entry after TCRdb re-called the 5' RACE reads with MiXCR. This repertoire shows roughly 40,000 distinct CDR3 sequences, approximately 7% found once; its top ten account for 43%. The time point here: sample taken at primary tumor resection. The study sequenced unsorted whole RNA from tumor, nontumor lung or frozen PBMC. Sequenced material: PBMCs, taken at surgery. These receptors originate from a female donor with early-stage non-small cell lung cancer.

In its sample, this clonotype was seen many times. The CDR3 DNA reads as TGTGCCAGCAGTCCTAGGGGCGGGGCGACTGAAGCTTTCTTT. Translation: CASSPRGGATEAFF. J is TRBJ1-1 and V is TRBV27; D is possibly TRBD1 (5 bases). The V gene lost 5 bases and the J gene lost 5 bases, with 15 bases spanning the gap. The CDR3 has 14 residues. Per germline, CDR1 MNHEY and CDR2 SMNVEV (reference sequence).

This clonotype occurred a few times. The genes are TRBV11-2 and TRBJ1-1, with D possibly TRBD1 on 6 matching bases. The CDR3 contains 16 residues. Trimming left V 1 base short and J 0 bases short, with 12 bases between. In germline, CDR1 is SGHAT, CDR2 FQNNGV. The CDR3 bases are TGTGCCAGCAGCTTAGCCCCGGACAGCTTGAACACTGAAGCTTTCTTT. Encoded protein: CASSLAPDSLNTEAFF.

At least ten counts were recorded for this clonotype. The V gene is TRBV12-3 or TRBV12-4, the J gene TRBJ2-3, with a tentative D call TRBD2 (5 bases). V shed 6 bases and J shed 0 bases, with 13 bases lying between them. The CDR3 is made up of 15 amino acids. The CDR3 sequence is CASSRTSPSTDTQYF. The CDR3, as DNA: TGTGCCAGCAGCCGGACTTCCCCTAGCACAGATACGCAGTATTTT.

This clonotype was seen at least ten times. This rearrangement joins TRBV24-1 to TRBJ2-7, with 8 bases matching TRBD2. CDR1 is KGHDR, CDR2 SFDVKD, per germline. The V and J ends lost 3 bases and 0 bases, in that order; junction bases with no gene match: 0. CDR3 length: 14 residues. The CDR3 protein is CATSDSGGSYEQYF. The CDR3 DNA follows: TGTGCCACCAGTGATAGCGGGGGCTCCTACGAGCAGTACTTC.

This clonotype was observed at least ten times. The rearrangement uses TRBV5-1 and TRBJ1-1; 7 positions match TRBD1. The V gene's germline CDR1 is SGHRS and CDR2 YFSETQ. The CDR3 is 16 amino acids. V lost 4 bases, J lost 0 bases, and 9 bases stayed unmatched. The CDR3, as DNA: TGCGCCAGCAGCCTGTACCTACAGGGGATGAACACTGAAGCTTTCTTT. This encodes CASSLYLQGMNTEAFF.

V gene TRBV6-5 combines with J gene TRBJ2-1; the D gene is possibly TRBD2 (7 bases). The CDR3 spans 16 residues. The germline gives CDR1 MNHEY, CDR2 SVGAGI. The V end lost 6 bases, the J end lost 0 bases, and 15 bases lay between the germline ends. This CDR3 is CASSLTGRGSYNEQFF. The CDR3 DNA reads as TGTGCCAGCAGCCTAACAGGGAGGGGCTCCTACAATGAGCAGTTCTTC.

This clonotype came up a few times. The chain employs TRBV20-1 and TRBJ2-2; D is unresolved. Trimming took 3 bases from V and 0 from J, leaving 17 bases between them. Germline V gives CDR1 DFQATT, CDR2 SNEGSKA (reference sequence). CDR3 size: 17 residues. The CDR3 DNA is TGCAGTGCTAGTAAAAGAGACGGCCACGCGAACACCGGGGAGCTGTTTTTT. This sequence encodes CSASKRDGHANTGELFF.

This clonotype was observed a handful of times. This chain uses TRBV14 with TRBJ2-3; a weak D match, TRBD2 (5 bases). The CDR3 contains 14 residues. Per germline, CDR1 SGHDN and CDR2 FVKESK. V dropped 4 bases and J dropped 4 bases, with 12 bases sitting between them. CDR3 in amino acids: CASSRGLSPDTQYF. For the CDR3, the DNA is TGTGCCAGCAGCCGCGGACTTAGCCCAGATACGCAGTATTTT.

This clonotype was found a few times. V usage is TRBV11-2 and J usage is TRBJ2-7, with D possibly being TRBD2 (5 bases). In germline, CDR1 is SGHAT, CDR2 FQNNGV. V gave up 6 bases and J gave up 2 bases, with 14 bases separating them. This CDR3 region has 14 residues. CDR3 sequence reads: CASRWEQSTYEQYF. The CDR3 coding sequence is TGTGCCAGCAGATGGGAGCAGTCCACCTACGAGCAGTACTTC.

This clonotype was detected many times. CDR3 sequence: CASSPNWTKNEKLFF. The CDR3 DNA reads TGTGCCAGCTCACCGAATTGGACAAAGAATGAAAAACTGTTTTTT. The genes are TRBV18 and TRBJ1-4; the D gene is possibly TRBD1 (5 bases). Trimming cost V 3 bases and J 5 bases, with 13 bases left between them. The germline V gene has CDR1 KGHSH and CDR2 LQKENI. This CDR3 is 15 amino acids long.

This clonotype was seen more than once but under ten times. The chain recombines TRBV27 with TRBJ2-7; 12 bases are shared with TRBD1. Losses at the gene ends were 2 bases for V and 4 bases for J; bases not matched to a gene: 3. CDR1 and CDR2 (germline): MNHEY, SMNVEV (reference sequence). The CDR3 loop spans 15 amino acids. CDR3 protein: CASSLRGQGAYEQYF. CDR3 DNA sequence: TGTGCCAGCAGTTTACGGGGACAGGGGGCTTACGAGCAGTACTTC.

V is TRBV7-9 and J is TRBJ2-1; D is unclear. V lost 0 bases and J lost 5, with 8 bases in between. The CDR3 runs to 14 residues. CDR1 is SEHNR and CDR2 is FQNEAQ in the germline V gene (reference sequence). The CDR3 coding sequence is TGTGCCAGCAGCTTAGCCGGCAGAAACAATGAGCAGTTCTTC. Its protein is CASSLAGRNNEQFF.

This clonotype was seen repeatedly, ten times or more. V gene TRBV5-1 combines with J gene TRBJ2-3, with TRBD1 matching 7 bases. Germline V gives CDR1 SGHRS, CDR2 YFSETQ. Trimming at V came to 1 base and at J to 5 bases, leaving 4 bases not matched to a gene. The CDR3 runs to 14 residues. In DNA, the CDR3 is TGCGCCAGCAGCTTGCAGGGGGAACGAGATACGCAGTATTTT. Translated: CASSLQGERDTQYF.

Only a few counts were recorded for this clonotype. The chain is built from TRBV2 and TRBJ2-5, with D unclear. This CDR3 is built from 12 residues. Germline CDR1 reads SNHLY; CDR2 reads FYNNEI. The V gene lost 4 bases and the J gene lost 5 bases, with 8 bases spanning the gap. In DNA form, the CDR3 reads TGTGCCAGCAGTGTAGGATGGGAGACCCAGTACTTC. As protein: CASSVGWETQYF. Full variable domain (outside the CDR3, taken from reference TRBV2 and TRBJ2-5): EPEVTQTPSHQVTQMGQEVILRCVPISNHLYFYWYRQILGQKVEFLVSFYNNEISEKSEIFDDQFSVERPDGSNFTLKIRSTKLEDSAMYFCASSVGWETQYFGPGTRLLVL.

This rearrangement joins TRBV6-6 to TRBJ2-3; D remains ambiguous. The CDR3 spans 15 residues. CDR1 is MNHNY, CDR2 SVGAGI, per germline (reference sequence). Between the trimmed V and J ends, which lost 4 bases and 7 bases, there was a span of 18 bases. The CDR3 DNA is TGTGCCAGCAGTTCTAAGGGCGTTTCCACCCATACGCAGTATTTT. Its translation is CASSSKGVSTHTQYF.

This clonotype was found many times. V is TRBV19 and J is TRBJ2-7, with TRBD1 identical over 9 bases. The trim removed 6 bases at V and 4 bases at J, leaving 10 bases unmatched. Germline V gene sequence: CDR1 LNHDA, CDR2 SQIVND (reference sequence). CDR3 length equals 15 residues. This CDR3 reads CASSLPGQGLYEQYF. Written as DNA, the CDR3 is TGTGCCAGTAGCCTTCCGGGACAGGGACTTTACGAGCAGTACTTC.

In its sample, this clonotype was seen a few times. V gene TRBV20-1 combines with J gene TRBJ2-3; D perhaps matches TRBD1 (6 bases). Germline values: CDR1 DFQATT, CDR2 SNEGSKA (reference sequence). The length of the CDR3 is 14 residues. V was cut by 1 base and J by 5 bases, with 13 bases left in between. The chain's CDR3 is CSARGTPRGDTQYF. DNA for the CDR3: TGCAGTGCTAGAGGGACACCCAGGGGAGATACGCAGTATTTT.

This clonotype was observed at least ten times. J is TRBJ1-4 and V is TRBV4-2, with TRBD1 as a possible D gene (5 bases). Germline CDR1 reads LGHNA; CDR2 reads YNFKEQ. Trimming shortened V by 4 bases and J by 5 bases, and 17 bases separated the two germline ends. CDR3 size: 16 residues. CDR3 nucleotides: TGTGCCAGCAGCCCCCGAGGAGAAGGGGACAATGAAAAACTGTTTTTT. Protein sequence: CASSPRGEGDNEKLFF.

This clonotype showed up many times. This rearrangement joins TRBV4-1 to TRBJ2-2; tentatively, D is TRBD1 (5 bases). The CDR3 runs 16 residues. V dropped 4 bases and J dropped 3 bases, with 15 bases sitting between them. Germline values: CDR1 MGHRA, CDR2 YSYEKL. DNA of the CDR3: TGCGCCAGCAGCCCGACTGGGCAGGGTGACACCGGGGAGCTGTTTTTT. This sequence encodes CASSPTGQGDTGELFF.

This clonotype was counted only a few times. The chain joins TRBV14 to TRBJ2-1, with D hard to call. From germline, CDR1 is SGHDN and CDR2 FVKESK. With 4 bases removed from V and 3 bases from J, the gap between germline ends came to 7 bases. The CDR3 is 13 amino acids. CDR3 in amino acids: CASSLYYYNEQFF. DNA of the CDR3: TGTGCCAGCAGCCTGTACTACTACAATGAGCAGTTCTTC.

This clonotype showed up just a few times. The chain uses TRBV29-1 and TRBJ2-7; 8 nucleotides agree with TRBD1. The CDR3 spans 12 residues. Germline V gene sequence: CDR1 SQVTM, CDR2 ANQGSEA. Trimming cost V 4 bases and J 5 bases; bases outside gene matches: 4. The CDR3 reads CSVGQGSHEQYF. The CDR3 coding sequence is TGCAGCGTTGGACAGGGGTCCCACGAGCAGTACTTC.

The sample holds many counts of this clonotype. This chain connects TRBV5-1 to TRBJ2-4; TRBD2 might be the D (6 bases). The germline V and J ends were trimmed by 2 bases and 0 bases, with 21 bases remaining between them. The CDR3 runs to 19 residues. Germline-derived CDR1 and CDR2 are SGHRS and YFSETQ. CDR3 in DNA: TGCGCCAGCAGCTTCGCGCTTCTAGCGTCCGCGCTAGCCAAAAACATTCAGTACTTC. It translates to CASSFALLASALAKNIQYF.

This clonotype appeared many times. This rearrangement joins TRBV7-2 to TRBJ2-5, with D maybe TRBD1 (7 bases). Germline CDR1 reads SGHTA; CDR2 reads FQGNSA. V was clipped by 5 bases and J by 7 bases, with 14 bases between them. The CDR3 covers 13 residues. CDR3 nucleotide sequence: TGTGCCAGCAGCCCTGACCAGGGGGGGACCCAGTACTTC. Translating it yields CASSPDQGGTQYF.

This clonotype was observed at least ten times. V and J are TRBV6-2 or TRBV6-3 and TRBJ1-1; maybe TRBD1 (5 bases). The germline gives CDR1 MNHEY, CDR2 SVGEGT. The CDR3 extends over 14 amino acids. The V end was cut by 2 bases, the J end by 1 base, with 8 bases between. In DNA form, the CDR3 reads TGTGCCAGCAGTTACGGGACGGGGAACACTGAAGCTTTCTTT. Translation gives CASSYGTGNTEAFF.

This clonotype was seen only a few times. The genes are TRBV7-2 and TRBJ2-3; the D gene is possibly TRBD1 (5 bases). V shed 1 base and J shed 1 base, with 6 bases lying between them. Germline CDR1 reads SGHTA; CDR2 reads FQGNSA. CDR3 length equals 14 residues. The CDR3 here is CASSLGRGTDTQYF. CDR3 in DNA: TGTGCCAGCAGCTTAGGCAGGGGCACAGATACGCAGTATTTT. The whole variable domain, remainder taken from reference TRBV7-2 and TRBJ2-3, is GAGVSQSPSNKVTEKGKDVELRCDPISGHTALYWYRQSLGQGLEFLIYFQGNSAPDKSGLPSDRFSAERTGGSVSTLTIQRTQQEDSAVYLCASSLGRGTDTQYFGPGTRLTVL.

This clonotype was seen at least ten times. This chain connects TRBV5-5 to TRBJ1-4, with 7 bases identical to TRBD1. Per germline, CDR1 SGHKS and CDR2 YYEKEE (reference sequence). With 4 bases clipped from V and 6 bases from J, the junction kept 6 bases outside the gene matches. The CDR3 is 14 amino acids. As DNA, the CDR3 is TGTGCCAGCAGCCTATCGACAGGGTATGAAAAACTGTTTTTT. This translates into CASSLSTGYEKLFF.

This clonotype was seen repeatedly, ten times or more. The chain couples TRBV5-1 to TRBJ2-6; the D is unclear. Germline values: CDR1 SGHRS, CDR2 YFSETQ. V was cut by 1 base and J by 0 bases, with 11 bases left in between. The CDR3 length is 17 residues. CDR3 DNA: TGCGCCAGCAGCTTGCGGAGTCAGTACTCTGGGGCCAACGTCCTGACTTTC. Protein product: CASSLRSQYSGANVLTF.

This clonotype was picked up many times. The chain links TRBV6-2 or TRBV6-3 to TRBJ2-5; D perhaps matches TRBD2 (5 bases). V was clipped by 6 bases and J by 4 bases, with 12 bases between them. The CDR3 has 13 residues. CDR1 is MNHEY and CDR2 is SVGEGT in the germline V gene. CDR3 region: CASSLDWRETQYF. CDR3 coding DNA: TGTGCCAGCAGCCTGGACTGGAGAGAGACCCAGTACTTC.

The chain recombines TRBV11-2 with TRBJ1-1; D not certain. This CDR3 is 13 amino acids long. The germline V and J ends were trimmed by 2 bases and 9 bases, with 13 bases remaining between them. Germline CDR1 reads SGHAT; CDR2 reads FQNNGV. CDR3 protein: CASSLSTGPKAFF. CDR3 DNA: TGTGCCAGCAGCTTATCTACCGGACCCAAAGCTTTCTTT.

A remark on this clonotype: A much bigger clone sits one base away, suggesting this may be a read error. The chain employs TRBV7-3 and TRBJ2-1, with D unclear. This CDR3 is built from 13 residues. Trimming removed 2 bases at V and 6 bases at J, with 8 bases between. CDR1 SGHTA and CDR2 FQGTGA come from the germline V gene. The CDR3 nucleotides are TGTGCCAGCAGCTTAGGTGTTGGCAATGAGCAGTTCTTC. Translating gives CASSLGVGNEQFF.